These 5 T cell receptor beta chains originate from one sample sequenced in a study of T cell repertoires in cytomegalovirus infection. Using its own MiXCR run on the reads, TCRdb lists one record per CDR3 protein. The table includes 95,000 to 120,000 distinct CDR3 sequences, under 35% detected once. Which antigens these TCRs recognize remains unknown. The sequences come from CD8+ T cells from cultured PBMCs, collected from culture after CMV antigen stimulation. The origin of the receptors is a human donor in good health (CMV status not recorded). Some clones in this sample may be carry-over from other donors' samples.

This rearrangement joins TRBV7-9 to TRBJ2-7; possibly TRBD2 for D (5 bases). The V gene lost 5 bases and the J gene lost 3 bases, with 14 bases spanning the gap. CDR3 size: 14 residues. CDR1 is SEHNR and CDR2 is FQNEAQ in the germline V gene (reference sequence). The CDR3 DNA follows: TGTGCCAGCAGCACTAGGCAGGATAGCTACGAGCAGTACTTC. It translates to CASSTRQDSYEQYF.

This clonotype was detected only a few times. J is TRBJ2-7 and V is TRBV20-1, with TRBD2 matching over 7 bases. CDR1 is DFQATT, CDR2 SNEGSKA, per germline (reference sequence). The ends lost 1 base at V and 0 bases at J; junction bases unmatched: 6. The CDR3 sequence is 15 residues long. CDR3 amino acids: CSARALAESSYEQYF. CDR3 in DNA: TGCAGTGCTAGAGCCCTAGCGGAAAGCTCCTACGAGCAGTACTTC.

The genes are TRBV20-1 and TRBJ1-1, with TRBD1 matching over 10 bases. Germline V lookup: CDR1 DFQATT, CDR2 SNEGSKA (reference sequence). This CDR3 contains 14 residues. V dropped 3 bases and J dropped 3; count of bases not matched to a gene: 4. Written as DNA, the CDR3 is TGCAGTGCTAGCTGGGACAGGGGATACACTGAAGCTTTCTTT. This gives the protein CSASWDRGYTEAFF.

With respect to this clonotype: Germline is not matched at one junction end, which may reflect a read error. Here the CDR3 reads CSARGPSGREPLRF. CDR3 DNA sequence: TGCAGTGCTAGAGGGCCGAGCGGCAGGGAACCGCTTCGCTTT. The rearrangement uses TRBV20-1 and TRBJ1-1; tentative D call: TRBD1 (5 bases). Germline CDR1 is DFQATT and CDR2 is SNEGSKA (reference sequence). This CDR3 spans 14 amino acids.

The rearrangement joins TRBV5-1 to TRBJ2-1; 11 bases are a match to TRBD1. This CDR3 has 14 amino acids. V trimming: 4 bases; J trimming: 9 bases; junction bases outside the gene matches: 6. Per germline, CDR1 SGHRS and CDR2 YFSETQ. CDR3 nucleotide sequence: TGCGCCAGCAGCGTGGGACAGGGGGAGGCTGAGCAGTTCTTC. Encoded protein: CASSVGQGEAEQFF.